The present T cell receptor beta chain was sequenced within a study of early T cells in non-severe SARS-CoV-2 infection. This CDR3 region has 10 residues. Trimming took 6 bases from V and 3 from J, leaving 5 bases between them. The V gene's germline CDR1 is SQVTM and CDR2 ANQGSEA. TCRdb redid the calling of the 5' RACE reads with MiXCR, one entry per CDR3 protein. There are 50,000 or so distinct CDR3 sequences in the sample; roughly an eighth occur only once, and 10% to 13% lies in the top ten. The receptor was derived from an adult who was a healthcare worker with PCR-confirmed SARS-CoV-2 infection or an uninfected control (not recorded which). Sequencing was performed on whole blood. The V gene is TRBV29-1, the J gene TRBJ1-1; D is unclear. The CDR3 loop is CSVGDTEAFF. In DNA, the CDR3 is TGCAGCGTGGGAGACACTGAAGCTTTCTTT.